A selection of T cell receptor beta chains follows, all from one sample in a study of T cell repertoires in cytomegalovirus infection. TCRdb re-called the reads with MiXCR, one entry per CDR3 protein. The sample lists more than 150,000 distinct CDR3 sequences, 28% seen once, with around 29% in the top ten. Sequencing input: PBMCs. Receptors originate from a human donor in good health (CMV status not recorded). Some clones in this sample may be carry-over from other donors' samples. Both conserved end residues are part of each CDR3. The order of the fields is clone size, D gene, V gene, J gene, CDR3 protein, CDR3 DNA. A D gene is named only where the DNA matches it firmly. Part of the rows lack a size; the others show once, few, many or a class for expanded clones.

NA	TRBD2	TRBV4-3	TRBJ2-1	CASSQDGGTSGGDEQFF	TGCGCCAGCAGCCAAGATGGCGGGACTAGCGGGGGCGATGAGCAGTTCTTC
NA	TRBD1	TRBV11-2	TRBJ1-5	CVSSIGTGSNQPQHF	TGTGTCAGCAGCATCGGGACAGGGTCTAATCAGCCCCAGCATTTT
NA	NA	TRBV4-1	TRBJ2-1	CASSHRQDYNEQFF	TGCGCCAGCAGCCATAGACAGGATTACAATGAGCAGTTCTTC
NA	NA	TRBV7-2	TRBJ1-1	CASSSATGMFEAFF	TGTGCCAGCAGCTCCGCCACTGGTATGTTTGAAGCTTTCTTT
NA	TRBD2	TRBV7-2	TRBJ2-1	CASSSDRSSGGGLKNEQFF	TGTGCCAGCAGCTCCGACAGAAGTAGCGGGGGGGGATTAAAGAATGAGCAGTTCTTC
NA	TRBD1	TRBV7-9	TRBJ1-5	CASSFNRGQPQHF	TGTGCCAGCAGCTTTAACAGGGGGCAGCCCCAGCATTTT
few	NA	TRBV5-1	TRBJ1-2	CASSLEAPGARGEDYTF	TGCGCCAGCAGCTTGGAGGCCCCCGGCGCCAGGGGCGAGGACTACACCTTC
few	NA	TRBV7-3	TRBJ2-1	CASSPIGGNEQFF	TGTGCCAGCAGCCCCATTGGGGGAAATGAGCAGTTCTTC
many	TRBD1	TRBV7-2	TRBJ2-5	CASSLTGVGGETQYF	TGTGCCAGCAGCTTAACAGGGGTCGGTGGAGAGACCCAGTACTTC
many	NA	TRBV7-3	TRBJ1-6	CASSLLTAFGNSPLHF	TGTGCCAGCAGCTTGTTGACAGCCTTCGGGAATTCACCCCTCCACTTT
few	NA	TRBV7-8	TRBJ2-7	CASSPAPRGTSYEQYF	TGTGCCAGCAGCCCTGCCCCTCGGGGGACGTCCTACGAGCAGTACTTC
NA	TRBD1	TRBV29-1	TRBJ1-5	CSAGDRGNQPQHF	TGCAGCGCTGGGGACAGGGGCAATCAGCCCCAGCATTTT
many	NA	TRBV7-2	TRBJ1-1	CASSPARDNTEAFF	TGTGCCAGCAGCCCCGCCCGAGACAACACTGAAGCTTTCTTT
NA	TRBD2	TRBV20-1	TRBJ2-1	CSARDRLAGTYNEQFF	TGCAGTGCTAGAGATCGCCTAGCGGGGACCTACAATGAGCAGTTCTTC
few	NA	TRBV25-1	TRBJ2-7	CASSVTDNPIAYEQYF	TGTGCCAGCAGTGTCACGGATAACCCCATAGCCTACGAGCAGTACTTC
NA	TRBD1	TRBV5-8	TRBJ1-5	CASSFGSGTGNQPQHF	TGTGCCAGCAGCTTCGGCTCCGGGACAGGGAATCAGCCCCAGCATTTT
many	NA	TRBV12-3/TRBV12-4	TRBJ1-4	CASSLSGNEKLFF	TGTGCCAGCAGTTTGAGCGGAAATGAAAAACTGTTTTTT
NA	TRBD2	TRBV14	TRBJ2-5	CASSRLGLAEQETQYF	TGTGCCAGCAGCCGCCTAGGACTAGCGGAACAAGAGACCCAGTACTTC
few	NA	TRBV7-2	TRBJ1-2	CASSSGGAGNGYTF	TGTGCCAGCAGCTCTGGGGGAGCAGGGAATGGCTACACCTTC
NA	NA	TRBV5-1	TRBJ1-6	CASFPGPQEGPLHF	TGCGCCAGCTTTCCGGGACCCCAAGAGGGGCCCCTCCACTTT
once	NA	TRBV6-2/TRBV6-3	TRBJ2-2	CASSLSGTLNTGELFF	TGTGCCAGCAGTCTATCCGGGACACTGAACACCGGGGAGCTGTTTTTT
NA	TRBD1	TRBV12-3/TRBV12-4	TRBJ2-7	CASTPTGGGDEQYF	TGTGCCAGCACCCCGACAGGGGGCGGGGACGAGCAGTACTTC
NA	NA	TRBV7-2	TRBJ2-3	CASSLGPHSGPDTQYF	TGTGCCAGCAGCCTGGGGCCCCACTCCGGTCCAGATACGCAGTATTTT
NA	TRBD1	TRBV28	TRBJ1-1	CASRGTGILEAFF	TGTGCCAGCAGGGGGACAGGGATTTTGGAAGCTTTCTTT
NA	NA	TRBV7-2	TRBJ2-1	CASRKVGSRSYNEQFF	TGTGCCAGCAGAAAGGTGGGCTCCCGCTCCTACAATGAGCAGTTCTTC
few	NA	TRBV5-3	TRBJ2-7	CASSPRDMGYEQYF	TGTGCCAGCAGCCCCCGGGACATGGGCTACGAGCAGTACTTC
few	NA	TRBV20-1	TRBJ1-6	CSATSNSNSPLHF	TGCAGTGCGACCAGTAACTCTAATTCACCCCTCCACTTT
NA	NA	TRBV7-2	TRBJ2-5	CDSSQGGGVQETQYF	TGTGACAGCAGCCAGGGGGGGGGCGTCCAGGAGACCCAGTACTTC
NA	NA	TRBV5-1	TRBJ1-1	CASSLSRGSTEAFF	TGCGCCAGCAGCTTAAGTCGGGGTAGCACTGAAGCTTTCTTT